The 27 T cell receptor beta chains given below trace back to one sample, sequenced in a study of blood T cells in healthy people across ages (dated by TCRdb to the mid-2010s). Library construction relied on 5' RACE. TCRdb records Illumina HiSeq 2500 as the sequencer. A second PCR of roughly 6 to 11 cycles was run with a J-beta primer mix and a sample-barcoded 5' primer. TCRdb's own reprocessing of the public reads used fastp at Q25 and MiXCR and kept productive beta chains. For every CDR3 protein sequence, its rows merge into one entry that carries the most common genes and DNA. For this sample the table gives some 900,000 distinct CDR3 sequences, of which 45% to 50% were detected only once. Clones ranked in the top ten supply about an eighth of the sample. Sequencing used blood. Receptor source: a man aged 25 to 40 in good health.

The V call is TRBV7-2, the J call TRBJ2-5; 7 positions agree with TRBD1. With V trimmed by 5 bases and J by 5 bases, 8 bases remained unmatched. This CDR3 has 14 amino acids. Germline loops: CDR1 SGHTA, CDR2 FQGNSA. CDR3 in DNA: TGTGCCAGCAGCGGAGCACAGGGGATTGAGACCCAGTACTTC. Residues: CASSGAQGIETQYF.

This chain links TRBV2 with TRBJ2-7, with 8 bases fitting TRBD2. The DNA end favors TRBJ2-5, so the J call may be wrong. Germline-derived CDR1 and CDR2 are SNHLY and FYNNEI. The CDR3 spans 13 residues. The CDR3 loop reads CASNTAGAETQYF. The CDR3 coding sequence is TGTGCCAGCAACACAGCGGGGGCAGAGACCCAGTACTTC.

The sample holds a few counts of this clonotype. The V call is TRBV28, the J call TRBJ1-1; TRBD1 aligns across 10 bases. The V segment lost 6 bases and the J segment 3 bases; nucleotides outside the gene matches: 13. Looked up from germline, CDR1 is MDHEN and CDR2 is SYDVKM. This CDR3 is 17 amino acids long. Here the CDR3 reads CASRAWTGGATYTEAFF. Here the CDR3 DNA reads TGTGCCAGCAGGGCGTGGACAGGGGGGGCGACGTACACTGAAGCTTTCTTT.

A word on this clonotype: This may be a read error: a much more frequent sequence differs by one nucleotide. V usage is TRBV12-3 or TRBV12-4 and J usage is TRBJ2-7; no firm D call. The CDR3 runs to 11 residues. The CDR3 here is CAGSPRYEQYF. The CDR3, as DNA: TGTGCCGGCAGCCCCCGCTACGAGCAGTACTTC.

This clonotype was recorded a few times. This chain uses TRBV6-6 with TRBJ2-1, with D possibly matching TRBD1 (6 bases). Trimming left V 6 bases short and J 0 bases short, with 9 bases between. Germline CDR1 and CDR2: MNHNY and SVGAGI (reference sequence). This CDR3 has 14 residues. As DNA, the CDR3 is TGTGCCAGCAGGACAGGAGACTCCTACAATGAGCAGTTCTTC. Its translation is CASRTGDSYNEQFF.

The chain carries TRBV7-2 and TRBJ2-2; D remains ambiguous. CDR3 length: 15 amino acids. CDR1 and CDR2 from the germline V gene are SGHTA and FQGNSA. The V end lost 1 base, the J end lost 4 bases, and 10 bases lay between the germline ends. In DNA, the CDR3 is TGTGCCAGCAGCTTAGTGGTCCAGAGCACCGGGGAGCTGTTTTTT. Protein sequence: CASSLVVQSTGELFF.

Here the CDR3 reads CASSDLEGNNEQFF. CDR3 coding DNA: TGTGCCAGCAGTGATTTAGAGGGCAACAATGAGCAGTTCTTC. The chain recombines TRBV2 with TRBJ2-1, with D possibly being TRBD2 (5 bases). The CDR3 is made up of 14 amino acids. CDR1 is SNHLY and CDR2 is FYNNEI in the germline V gene. V lost 3 bases to trimming and J lost 5 bases, with 11 bases between them.

The V gene is TRBV7-8, the J gene TRBJ2-7; D not resolved. The CDR3 consists of 13 residues. The V gene's germline CDR1 is SGHVS and CDR2 FQNEAQ. The V and J ends lost 5 bases and 4 bases respectively, with 12 bases between them. CDR3: CASSKGPEYEQYF. The CDR3 DNA follows: TGTGCCAGCAGCAAGGGTCCGGAATACGAGCAGTACTTC.

V and J are TRBV19 and TRBJ1-1; the D is unclear. Germline lookup yields CDR1 LNHDA and CDR2 SQIVND (reference sequence). V gave up 5 bases and J gave up 0 bases, with 13 bases separating them. The CDR3 length is 15 residues. CDR3 residues: CASSSPDLLNTEAFF. CDR3 sequence (DNA): TGTGCCAGTAGTTCCCCCGACCTTCTGAACACTGAAGCTTTCTTT.

The chain joins TRBV28 to TRBJ1-2; 8 bases are shared with TRBD1. This CDR3 has 14 residues. V was pared by 2 bases and J by 4 bases, with 3 bases of the junction left unmatched. Per the germline V gene, CDR1 is MDHEN and CDR2 is SYDVKM. The CDR3 bases are TGTGCCAGCAGTTTACTGGGGACAGGCTATGGCTACACCTTC. Translation: CASSLLGTGYGYTF.

The rearrangement links TRBV4-3 to TRBJ1-4; no clear D. The CDR3 totals 15 residues. Trimming cost V 4 bases and J 4 bases, with 13 bases left between them. Germline CDR1 is LGHNA and CDR2 is YSLEER. CDR3 nucleotide sequence: TGCGCCAGCAGCCTGCAGGTCCCTTATAATGAAAAACTGTTTTTT. Translating it yields CASSLQVPYNEKLFF.

The rearrangement joins TRBV20-1 to TRBJ1-2; the D is unclear. The CDR3 has 15 residues. V gave up 5 bases and J gave up 1 base, with 17 bases separating them. Germline V gene data show CDR1 as DFQATT and CDR2 as SNEGSKA (reference sequence). CDR3 in amino acids: CSAGVDRSINYGYTF. The CDR3 coding sequence is TGCAGTGCTGGAGTGGACCGGTCGATTAACTATGGCTACACCTTC.

In this sample, this clonotype turned up a few times. The chain recombines TRBV4-1 with TRBJ2-1; either TRBD1 or TRBD2 may supply D (5 bases each). Per the germline V gene, CDR1 is MGHRA and CDR2 is YSYEKL. V shed 1 base and J shed 2 bases, with 12 bases lying between them. This CDR3 contains 16 residues. The DNA of the CDR3 is TGCGCCAGCAGCCAAGGATCAGGGACCCCCTACAATGAGCAGTTCTTC. This encodes CASSQGSGTPYNEQFF.

CDR3 loop: CASSPTGLAASYEQYF. The DNA for the CDR3 is TGTGCCAGCAGCCCGACAGGACTAGCGGCCTCTTACGAGCAGTACTTC. The chain is built from TRBV9 and TRBJ2-5; 10 nucleotides align to TRBD2. TRBJ2-7 matches the DNA end more closely, so the J call is doubtful. Looked up from germline, CDR1 is SGDLS and CDR2 is YYNGEE. This CDR3 is 16 amino acids long.

The chain joins TRBV11-2 to TRBJ2-1, with D unclear. The germline V and J ends were trimmed by 6 bases and 8 bases, with 20 bases remaining between them. The CDR3 is 15 residues long. From germline, CDR1 is SGHAT and CDR2 FQNNGV. The CDR3 nucleotides are TGTGCCAGCAGGTTAACCTCCGGGTCGAACTATGAGCAGTTCTTC. Protein product: CASRLTSGSNYEQFF.

The sample holds a few counts of this clonotype. The chain has TRBV2 and TRBJ2-7, with 7 positions matching TRBD2. V lost 3 bases to trimming and J lost 0 bases; unmatched junction nucleotides: 2. The CDR3 is 14 residues long. CDR1 is SNHLY and CDR2 is FYNNEI in the germline V gene. The CDR3 nucleotides read TGTGCCAGCAGTGAGACTAGCTCCTCCTACGAGCAGTACTTC. Translated, it gives CASSETSSSYEQYF.

The genes are TRBV5-1 and TRBJ2-3, with no clear D. Germline V gene lookup returns CDR1 SGHRS and CDR2 YFSETQ. The CDR3 extends over 16 amino acids. V lost 1 base and J lost 6, with 18 bases in between. Here the CDR3 reads CASSLLPTTSEDTQYF. The CDR3 nucleotides are TGCGCCAGCAGCTTGCTACCTACGACAAGTGAGGATACGCAGTATTTT. The whole variable domain, filled in from reference TRBV5-1 and TRBJ2-3, reads KAGVTQTPRYLIKTRGQQVTLSCSPISGHRSVSWYQQTPGQGLQFLFEYFSETQRNKGNFPGRFSGRQFSNSRSEMNVSTLELGDSALYLCASSLLPTTSEDTQYFGPGTRLTVL.

This clonotype was observed a handful of times. The junction shows a germline mismatch at one end, possibly a read error. The rearrangement links TRBV3-1 to TRBJ1-4; D unresolved. Per germline, CDR1 LGHDT and CDR2 YNNKEL (reference sequence). CDR3 length: 14 residues. The DNA for the CDR3 is TGCGCCAGCAGCCAAAATCAGTTAAATGAAAAACTGTTTTTT. This sequence encodes CASSQNQLNEKLFF.

This chain uses TRBV29-1 with TRBJ1-1; D is ambiguous. This CDR3 is built from 10 residues. CDR1 SQVTM and CDR2 ANQGSEA come from the germline V gene. Trimming shortened V by 6 bases and J by 6 bases, and 8 bases separated the two germline ends. The CDR3 here is CSVERAEAFF. The CDR3 region has the DNA TGCAGCGTCGAGAGGGCTGAAGCTTTCTTT.

The rearrangement joins TRBV3-1 to TRBJ2-1; 11 positions agree with TRBD1. Germline loops: CDR1 LGHDT, CDR2 YNNKEL (reference sequence). The V and J ends lost 1 base and 8 bases, in that order; junction bases with no gene match: 7. This CDR3 comprises 16 residues. CDR3 residues: CASSQVDRDRGYEQFF. The CDR3 nucleotides read TGTGCCAGCAGCCAAGTCGACCGGGACAGGGGGTATGAGCAGTTCTTC.

This rearrangement joins TRBV27 to TRBJ1-1; D is unresolved. CDR3 length equals 14 residues. Per germline, CDR1 MNHEY and CDR2 SMNVEV (reference sequence). The germline V and J ends were trimmed by 3 bases and 1 base, with 9 bases remaining between them. The CDR3 spells CASSLAHPNTEAFF. CDR3 in DNA: TGTGCCAGCAGTTTGGCTCACCCGAACACTGAAGCTTTCTTT.

V gene TRBV6-2 or TRBV6-3 combines with J gene TRBJ2-1, with 7 bases matching TRBD1. The CDR3 runs to 14 residues. Trimming cost V 5 bases and J 4 bases; bases outside gene matches: 5. CDR1 and CDR2 (germline): MNHEY, SVGEGT. The CDR3: CASSIGTVYNEQFF. CDR3 in DNA: TGTGCCAGCAGTATCGGGACAGTGTACAATGAGCAGTTCTTC.

The J gene is TRBJ2-1, the V gene TRBV27; the match to TRBD1 covers 9 bases. This CDR3 spans 16 amino acids. Losses at the gene ends were 5 bases for V and 6 bases for J; bases not matched to a gene: 11. Germline CDR1 reads MNHEY; CDR2 reads SMNVEV (reference sequence). The CDR3 region is CASSRPPKTGGNEQFF. CDR3 DNA: TGTGCCAGCAGTCGACCCCCCAAGACAGGGGGCAATGAGCAGTTCTTC.

The rearrangement links TRBV27 to TRBJ1-1; 9 bases agree with TRBD1. The junction had 11 bases not matched to a gene; V was cut back by 5 bases and J by 4 bases. This CDR3 contains 16 residues. CDR1 and CDR2 from the germline V gene are MNHEY and SMNVEV (reference sequence). The CDR3 DNA reads TGTGCCAGCAGTCCCTACGCGGCGGGACAGGGCACTGAAGCTTTCTTT. As protein: CASSPYAAGQGTEAFF.

The chain carries TRBV25-1 and TRBJ2-5; tentative D call: TRBD1 (5 bases). V dropped 0 bases and J dropped 5 bases, with 10 bases sitting between them. Germline loops: CDR1 MGHDK, CDR2 SYGVNS. The CDR3 is 14 residues long. CDR3 sequence: CASSEYRGLETQYF. CDR3 coding DNA: TGTGCCAGCAGTGAATATAGGGGATTGGAGACCCAGTACTTC.

The V and J genes are TRBV5-1 and TRBJ1-6; TRBD1 is a possible D gene (5 bases). The CDR3 is 15 residues long. Germline V gene sequence: CDR1 SGHRS, CDR2 YFSETQ. Trimming stripped 3 bases from V and 6 bases from J, with 13 bases between. DNA for the CDR3: TGCGCCAGCAGCTGGGGCCAGGGCCCTAATTCACCCCTCCACTTT. This gives the protein CASSWGQGPNSPLHF.

This chain uses TRBV7-9 with TRBJ2-4; D gene unclear. The DNA end lines up better with TRBJ2-7; the J call may be wrong. CDR3 length: 13 amino acids. Germline CDR1 reads SEHNR; CDR2 reads FQNEAQ (reference sequence). In DNA form, the CDR3 reads TGTGCCAGCAGCTTAGATGATGCGCGCGAGCAGTACTTC. Its protein is CASSLDDAREQYF.